The 24 T cell receptor beta chains below come from one sample, sequenced in a study of regulatory T cells in long-lasting Graves disease. Construction of the TCR beta libraries employed iRepertoire HTBI primers in conjunction with Arm-PCR of CDR3 regions. TCRdb independently ran MiXCR on the multiplex PCR reads; one entry per CDR3 protein. The table has approximately 210,000 distinct CDR3 sequences, around 18% seen once. Indicated time point: newly diagnosed GD, antithyroid drugs for less than 3 months. PBMC-derived RNA was used for the TCR library. The material was peripheral blood mononuclear cells (PBMCs), obtained at new diagnosis, from a patient treated with antithyroid drugs. Every receptor here comes from a female donor with Graves disease.

This clonotype showed up just a few times. Being one base from a much bigger clone, this may be a read error. This sequence joins TRBV2 and TRBJ2-7; D ambiguous. Trimming removed 6 bases from V and 0 bases from J, with 12 bases in between. The CDR3 runs 14 residues. Germline assignment: CDR1 SNHLY and CDR2 FYNNEI. CDR3 protein: CASRHSASSYEQYF. Here the CDR3 DNA reads TGTGCCAGCAGGCATTCCGCCAGCTCCTACGAGCAGTACTTC.

The V call is TRBV19, the J call TRBJ2-1; a weak D match, TRBD2 (6 bases). The V and J ends lost 4 bases and 4 bases respectively, with 14 bases between them. There are 15 residues in the CDR3. The V gene's germline CDR1 is LNHDA and CDR2 SQIVND (reference sequence). The CDR3 here is CASSKEGVGYNEQFF. CDR3 nucleotide sequence: TGTGCCAGTAGTAAGGAGGGAGTCGGGTACAATGAGCAGTTCTTC.

This clonotype has at least ten counts. The chain carries TRBV19 and TRBJ2-2; D is undetermined. Between the trimmed V and J ends, which lost 2 bases and 0 bases, there was a span of 7 bases. Germline V gene sequence: CDR1 LNHDA, CDR2 SQIVND (reference sequence). The CDR3 is made up of 15 amino acids. The CDR3: CASSIFVSNTGELFF. In DNA form, the CDR3 reads TGTGCCAGTAGTATATTCGTTTCGAACACCGGGGAGCTGTTTTTT.

This clonotype was seen repeatedly, ten times or more. The V and J genes are TRBV27 and TRBJ2-7; D uncertain. Germline V gives CDR1 MNHEY, CDR2 SMNVEV (reference sequence). The CDR3 is made up of 13 amino acids. V lost 2 bases and J lost 6, with 11 bases in between. The CDR3, as DNA: TGTGCCAGCAGTTTAAACGGGCCGCTCGAGCAGTACTTC. It translates to CASSLNGPLEQYF.

At least ten counts were recorded for this clonotype. This sequence joins TRBV3-1 and TRBJ2-3, with D perhaps matching TRBD2 (6 bases). This CDR3 comprises 15 residues. The V gene's germline CDR1 is LGHDT and CDR2 YNNKEL (reference sequence). V dropped 5 bases and J dropped 0 bases, with 12 bases sitting between them. The CDR3 DNA reads as TGTGCCAGCAGCGCCCGGGAGTCTAGCACAGATACGCAGTATTTT. Amino acid sequence: CASSARESSTDTQYF.

In its sample, this clonotype was seen many times. The rearrangement joins TRBV19 to TRBJ2-1; D call uncertain. The germline V gene has CDR1 LNHDA and CDR2 SQIVND (reference sequence). The CDR3 runs 12 residues. Trimming removed 3 bases at V and 7 bases at J, with 7 bases between. The CDR3 is CASSIGINEQFF. CDR3 sequence (DNA): TGTGCCAGTAGTATTGGGATTAATGAGCAGTTCTTC.

Ten or more counts support this clonotype. The chain links TRBV7-9 to TRBJ2-3; 8 nucleotides agree with TRBD1. CDR1 and CDR2 (germline): SEHNR, FQNEAQ (reference sequence). Germline trimming cut 6 bases from V and 4 bases from J; bases unmatched to any gene: 6. The CDR3 contains 14 residues. In DNA form, the CDR3 reads TGTGCCAGCAGTCTACAGGGGGACCCAGATACGCAGTATTTT. This encodes CASSLQGDPDTQYF.

In its sample, this clonotype was seen many times. This sequence joins TRBV12-3 or TRBV12-4 and TRBJ2-5, with D uncertain. Trimming stripped 6 bases from V and 0 bases from J, with 8 bases between. This CDR3 has 13 residues. The CDR3 DNA follows: TGTGCCAGCAGAAATAACGACCAAGAGACCCAGTACTTC. It is translated as CASRNNDQETQYF.

Many counts were recorded for this clonotype. This rearrangement joins TRBV27 to TRBJ1-1, with D unresolved. CDR1 is MNHEY and CDR2 is SMNVEV in the germline V gene (reference sequence). This CDR3 has 13 residues. Trimming took off 8 bases at V and 7 bases at J, with 17 bases between the two ends. This CDR3 is CASSSVGHIEAFF. DNA for the CDR3: TGTGCCAGCTCCTCGGTCGGTCACATTGAAGCTTTCTTT.

As to this clonotype: The likely explanation is a read error, given a far larger clone one base away. The CDR3 DNA is TGTGCCAGCAGTGGAGAGCGGGCCCAAGAGACCCAGTACTTC. Protein sequence: CASSGERAQETQYF. This chain connects TRBV5-5 to TRBJ2-5; D may be TRBD2 (6 bases). CDR1 and CDR2 (germline): SGHKS, YYEKEE (reference sequence). The V gene lost 5 bases and the J gene lost 1 base, with 12 bases spanning the gap. This CDR3 contains 14 residues.

This clonotype was seen repeatedly, ten times or more. This chain's CDR3 is CASRPQGNSPLHF. For the CDR3, the DNA is TGTGCCAGCAGGCCACAGGGAAATTCACCCCTCCACTTT. The chain combines TRBV6-1 with TRBJ1-6; a weak D match, TRBD1 (6 bases). This CDR3 is built from 13 residues. Germline V CDR1 and CDR2: MNHNS, SASEGT. V was pared by 6 bases and J by 7 bases, with 10 bases between.

This clonotype occurred many times. The CDR3 DNA is TGTGCCAGCAGTGAGACGGGAGGGCACACCGGGGAGCTGTTTTTT. It specifies CASSETGGHTGELFF. The chain employs TRBV2 and TRBJ2-2; 8 positions match TRBD2. This CDR3 region has 15 residues. Trimming removed 3 bases from V and 3 bases from J; junction bases left unmatched: 3. Germline V gene lookup returns CDR1 SNHLY and CDR2 FYNNEI.

This chain links TRBV12-3 or TRBV12-4 with TRBJ2-4; no firm D call. The CDR3 contains 14 residues. The germline V and J ends were trimmed by 4 bases and 0 bases, with 7 bases remaining between them. The CDR3 bases are TGTGCCAGCAGTTCTTCCCCAGCCAAAAACATTCAGTACTTC. The encoded protein is CASSSSPAKNIQYF.

This clonotype was counted at least ten times. The rearrangement joins TRBV18 to TRBJ1-1; no firm D call. The CDR3 length is 14 residues. V was clipped by 1 base and J by 1 base, with 7 bases between them. Germline V CDR1 and CDR2: KGHSH, LQKENI. CDR3 sequence: CASSPRDGNTEAFF. CDR3 in DNA: TGTGCCAGCTCACCACGTGACGGGAACACTGAAGCTTTCTTT.

This clonotype came up many times. V and J are TRBV3-1 and TRBJ1-2; the D gene is possibly TRBD1 (6 bases). Trimming took 2 bases from V and 6 from J, leaving 16 bases between them. This CDR3 region has 15 residues. The germline V gene has CDR1 LGHDT and CDR2 YNNKEL (reference sequence). CDR3 sequence: CASSQLGIGGDGYTF. DNA of the CDR3: TGTGCCAGCAGCCAACTGGGGATAGGGGGAGATGGCTACACCTTC.

This clonotype occurred many times. The genes are TRBV19 and TRBJ2-3; tentatively, D is TRBD2 (5 bases). CDR1 LNHDA and CDR2 SQIVND come from the germline V gene (reference sequence). Trimming left V 7 bases short and J 1 base short, with 12 bases between. This CDR3 has 14 residues. The CDR3: CASNPAEGTDTQYF. CDR3 DNA: TGTGCCAGTAACCCTGCGGAGGGCACAGATACGCAGTATTTT.

This clonotype was detected many times. The CDR3 nucleotides are TGTGCCAGCAGTCAACGGGAGTCGGTTTCACCCCTCCACTTT. Translation gives CASSQRESVSPLHF. The chain employs TRBV12-3 or TRBV12-4 and TRBJ1-6; D call uncertain. The CDR3 runs to 14 residues. V was pared by 5 bases and J by 9 bases, with 14 bases between.

In this sample, this clonotype turned up many times. This chain links TRBV7-2 with TRBJ1-6; D uncertain. Trimming cost V 5 bases and J 0 bases, with 8 bases left between them. Germline CDR1 SGHTA, CDR2 FQGNSA. The CDR3 extends over 15 amino acids. The CDR3 DNA follows: TGTGCCAGCAGCGCCTGGAGCTCCTATAATTCACCCCTCCACTTT. It codes for CASSAWSSYNSPLHF.

V usage is TRBV10-3 and J usage is TRBJ2-2, with 9 bases fitting TRBD1. Unmatched junction bases numbered 7, after V lost 8 bases and J lost 6 bases. This CDR3 is built from 14 residues. Germline loops: CDR1 ENHRY, CDR2 SYGVKD. The CDR3 DNA is TGTGCCATCTCGGAGACAGGGGGATCCGGGGAGCTGTTTTTT. This sequence encodes CAISETGGSGELFF.

This clonotype has more than one count but fewer than ten. The chain is built from TRBV7-3 and TRBJ1-1; D gene ambiguous. The CDR3 is 15 residues long. In germline, CDR1 is SGHTA, CDR2 FQGTGA. V was clipped by 5 bases and J by 4 bases, with 17 bases between them. DNA of the CDR3: TGTGCCAGCAGCCCCTCTGGGTCCCGGGGCACTGAAGCTTTCTTT. Amino acid sequence: CASSPSGSRGTEAFF.

There are many counts of this clonotype. The rearrangement links TRBV19 to TRBJ1-3, with a possible D match to TRBD1 (5 bases). The V gene's germline CDR1 is LNHDA and CDR2 SQIVND (reference sequence). Trimming removed 8 bases at V and 0 bases at J, with 8 bases between. This CDR3 is 13 amino acids long. CDR3 in amino acids: CASEQVSGNTIYF. The CDR3 coding sequence is TGTGCCAGTGAACAGGTCTCTGGAAACACCATATATTTT.

Ten or more counts support this clonotype. The chain couples TRBV30 to TRBJ1-1, with a tentative D call TRBD1 (5 bases). The V end lost 4 bases, the J end lost 10 bases, and 19 bases lay between the germline ends. Germline lookup yields CDR1 GTSNPN and CDR2 SVGIG (reference sequence). CDR3 size: 13 residues. This chain's CDR3 is CAWTPGGWGGAFF. CDR3 nucleotides: TGTGCCTGGACCCCCGGAGGGTGGGGGGGAGCTTTCTTT. Complete variable domain (other parts from reference TRBV30 and TRBJ1-1): SQTIHQWPATLVQPVGSPLSLECTVEGTSNPNLYWYRQAAGRGLQLLFYSVGIGQISSEVPQNLSASRPQDRQFILSSKKLLLSDSGFYLCAWTPGGWGGAFFGQGTRLTVV.

The chain is built from TRBV20-1 and TRBJ2-3; D is unresolved. The germline V gene has CDR1 DFQATT and CDR2 SNEGSKA (reference sequence). Trimming pared 3 bases from V and 0 bases from J, leaving 10 bases between. This CDR3 comprises 14 residues. As DNA, the CDR3 is TGCAGTGCTAGCGTCGTCAGTAGCACAGATACGCAGTATTTT. It is translated as CSASVVSSTDTQYF.

Ten or more counts support this clonotype. The chain couples TRBV6-1 to TRBJ2-7; TRBD1 matches at 8 bases. The germline V gene encodes CDR1 MNHNS and CDR2 SASEGT. The CDR3 totals 14 residues. V was clipped by 6 bases and J by 5 bases; unmatched bases: 9. The CDR3 bases are TGTGCCAGCAGCAGGACAGGGCTCAACGACGAGCAGTACTTC. It yields the protein CASSRTGLNDEQYF.